This TCR beta chain was sequenced during a study of human T cells and chemical hapten exposure. Turning to the study itself: How much TCR each sample yielded varied, mostly because pooled library volumes differed slightly.

This clonotype has more than one count but fewer than ten. Germline assignment: CDR1 SQVTM and CDR2 ANQGSEA. The CDR3 is 15 residues long. V lost 5 bases, J lost 1 base, and 6 bases stayed unmatched. TCRdb recomputed calls from the RACE reads with MiXCR, one row per CDR3 protein. The sample yields more than 250,000 distinct CDR3 sequences, 8.6% seen once. Time point meaning: pre-sensitization, week 0. As to treatment: therapeutic diphenylcyclopropenone sensitization with weekly scalp DPC. The specimen was whole blood, collected in connection with sensitization to the hapten diphenylcyclopropenone (DPC). The chain recombines TRBV29-1 with TRBJ2-1, with 9 bases identical to TRBD2. The origin of this receptor is a woman between 40 and 50 years old with alopecia areata. Some clones in this sample may be carry-over from other donors' samples. CDR3 amino acids: CSVRGLASSYNEQFF. The CDR3 DNA reads TGCAGCGTTCGAGGACTAGCGAGTTCCTACAATGAGCAGTTCTTC.